This T cell receptor (beta chain) was identified during a study of OX40 agonist ivuxolimab in advanced cancers. Germline CDR1 is SQVTM and CDR2 is ANQGSEA. The V and J ends lost 1 base and 5 bases respectively, with 14 bases between them. The CDR3 is 15 residues long. The method was immunoSEQ multiplex PCR; TCRdb's version includes in-frame clones alone and lacks a portion of them. The data show roughly 53,000 clones, with over 75% seen just once and about 1.5% held by the top ten. The sample here was CD4+ or CD8+ T cells sorted from blood, taken in a trial of the OX40 agonist ivuxolimab. The V call is TRBV29-1, the J call TRBJ2-2, with D maybe TRBD1 (5 bases). The source is an adult with an advanced solid tumor such as melanoma, head and neck, liver or kidney cancer. As DNA, the CDR3 is TGCAGCGTTGAAGCCACCCGACAGCAGACCGGGGAGCTGTTTTTT. Translated: CSVEATRQQTGELFF.